These 16 T cell receptor beta chains share one sample of origin, sequenced in a study of shared clonotypes between healthy human individuals. Repertoires were generated with immunoSEQ multiplex PCR, while TCRdb's copy carries only in-frame clones and drops some. In the table there are about 1 million clones, approximately 70% of which are singletons. The sequenced sample was memory CD4+ T cells sorted from blood. Subset indicated: CD45RA-negative fraction. Receptors were obtained from a man younger than 35 in good health.

The CDR3 reads CASSQARAGLAGGLAGANVLTF. In nucleotides, the CDR3 is TGTGCCAGCAGCCAAGCACGTGCGGGACTAGCGGGAGGACTAGCTGGGGCCAACGTCCTGACTTTC. V is TRBV14 and J is TRBJ2-6; 15 nucleotides match TRBD2. Germline CDR1 and CDR2: SGHDN and FVKESK. The CDR3 has 22 amino acids. With V trimmed by 1 base and J by 2 bases, 12 bases remained unmatched.

The chain employs TRBV6-1 and TRBJ2-5, with 7 bases that match TRBD2. The CDR3 has 15 amino acids. Germline V gene sequence: CDR1 MNHNS, CDR2 SASEGT. V was clipped by 2 bases and J by 2 bases; unmatched bases: 5. CDR3 nucleotide sequence: TGTGCCAGCAGTGAACTAGCGGCTGATCAAGAGACCCAGTACTTC. This codes for CASSELAADQETQYF.

As concerns this clone: This sample includes further DNA sequences coding for the same CDR3. The chain recombines TRBV27 with TRBJ2-3, with D tentatively TRBD2 (5 bases). The CDR3 spans 14 residues. Trimming took 5 bases from V and 0 from J, leaving 9 bases between them. The V gene's germline CDR1 is MNHEY and CDR2 SMNVEV (reference sequence). Written as DNA, the CDR3 is TGTGCCAGCAGTCCCACGGGGAGCACAGATACGCAGTATTTT. It yields the protein CASSPTGSTDTQYF.

The CDR3 spells CASSDGDRGFKRGSPLHF. The CDR3, as DNA: TGTGCCAGCAGTGATGGGGACAGGGGGTTCAAAAGGGGTTCACCCCTCCACTTT. The chain combines TRBV6-4 with TRBJ1-6, with 11 bases that match TRBD1. V lost 3 bases, J lost 9 bases, and 13 bases stayed unmatched. The germline V gene has CDR1 MRHNA and CDR2 SNTAGT. The CDR3 loop spans 18 amino acids.

This sequence joins TRBV6-4 and TRBJ1-6; maybe TRBD1 (5 bases). The CDR3 is 16 amino acids. Trimming shortened V by 4 bases and J by 10 bases, and 20 bases separated the two germline ends. Germline-derived CDR1 and CDR2 are MRHNA and SNTAGT. CDR3 loop: CASSGPRDLLDSPLHF. The CDR3 DNA follows: TGTGCCAGCAGTGGCCCCCGGGACCTACTGGACTCACCCCTCCACTTT.

This chain links TRBV7-2 with TRBJ2-7; 14 bases align to TRBD2. CDR1 and CDR2 from the germline V gene are SGHTA and FQGNSA. The CDR3 spans 17 residues. V shed 0 bases, J shed 2 bases, and the junction held 3 bases outside the gene matches. The CDR3 DNA reads as TGTGCCAGCAGCTTAGCCGGGACTAGCGGGAGCCCCTACGAGCAGTACTTC. This codes for CASSLAGTSGSPYEQYF.

V and J are TRBV29-1 and TRBJ2-7; 7 nucleotides align to TRBD1. Losses at the gene ends were 7 bases for V and 3 bases for J; bases not matched to a gene: 9. The CDR3 has 13 amino acids. The V gene's germline CDR1 is SQVTM and CDR2 ANQGSEA. The CDR3: CSAGPGQNYEQYF. The CDR3 DNA is TGCAGCGCCGGACCGGGACAGAACTACGAGCAGTACTTC.

The chain couples TRBV19 to TRBJ2-6; the D is unclear. Trimming removed 1 base from V and 2 bases from J, with 6 bases in between. This CDR3 contains 15 residues. Germline V gives CDR1 LNHDA, CDR2 SQIVND (reference sequence). The CDR3 loop reads CASSIVRAGANVLTF. The CDR3 DNA follows: TGTGCCAGTAGTATAGTTCGGGCTGGGGCCAACGTCCTGACTTTC.

The chain is built from TRBV29-1 and TRBJ1-2, with D possibly TRBD1 on 6 matching bases. CDR3 length: 12 amino acids. V lost 6 bases and J lost 4, with 12 bases in between. CDR1 is SQVTM and CDR2 is ANQGSEA in the germline V gene. The CDR3 loop is CSVDQGTYGYTF. CDR3 DNA: TGCAGCGTCGACCAGGGGACCTATGGCTACACCTTC.

V usage is TRBV7-8 and J usage is TRBJ1-2; 9 nucleotides align to TRBD1. J lost 8 bases, V lost 0 bases, and 10 bases had no gene match. The germline V gene has CDR1 SGHVS and CDR2 FQNEAQ. The CDR3 runs 16 residues. The CDR3 sequence is CASSLAVQGQGFGYTF. The CDR3 nucleotides read TGTGCCAGCAGCTTAGCGGTCCAGGGACAGGGTTTCGGCTACACCTTC. The whole variable domain, filled in from reference TRBV7-8 and TRBJ1-2, reads GAGVSQSPRYKVAKRGQDVALRCDPISGHVSLFWYQQALGQGPEFLTYFQNEAQLDKSGLPSDRFFAERPEGSVSTLKIQRTQQEDSAVYLCASSLAVQGQGFGYTFGSGTRLTVV.

In this sample, this clone turned up many times. The chain links TRBV19 to TRBJ1-5; D is unresolved. CDR1 and CDR2 (germline): LNHDA, SQIVND (reference sequence). V lost 7 bases and J 1 base, leaving 5 bases between the germline ends. The CDR3 spans 12 residues. The CDR3 spells CASTVSNQPQHF. The CDR3 nucleotides are TGTGCCAGTACCGTCAGCAATCAGCCCCAGCATTTT.

This clone appeared a few times. The rearrangement uses TRBV29-1 and TRBJ2-1; D unresolved. Germline loops: CDR1 SQVTM, CDR2 ANQGSEA. This CDR3 has 13 residues. Trimming shortened V by 3 bases and J by 3 bases, and 9 bases separated the two germline ends. CDR3 sequence reads: CSVDAEYYNEQFF. CDR3 sequence (DNA): TGCAGCGTTGATGCAGAATACTACAATGAGCAGTTCTTC.

The chain couples TRBV6-1 to TRBJ2-1; 7 nucleotides agree with TRBD1. Germline-derived CDR1 and CDR2 are MNHNS and SASEGT. J was trimmed by 6 bases and V by 3 bases; bases with no gene match: 14. This CDR3 has 17 amino acids. CDR3: CASSDGTAGALSNEQFF. DNA of the CDR3: TGTGCCAGCAGTGACGGGACAGCCGGGGCCTTATCCAATGAGCAGTTCTTC.

The chain recombines TRBV7-9 with TRBJ2-1; TRBD2 aligns across 9 bases. The trim removed 1 base at V and 7 bases at J, leaving 5 bases unmatched. Looked up from germline, CDR1 is SEHNR and CDR2 is FQNEAQ (reference sequence). The CDR3 has 15 amino acids. DNA for the CDR3: TGTGCCAGCAGCTTAGATAGCGGGGGCCCTAATGAGCAGTTCTTC. It translates to CASSLDSGGPNEQFF.

The V gene is TRBV28, the J gene TRBJ2-7; D remains unclear. Trimming removed 1 base from V and 6 bases from J, with 7 bases in between. Germline loops: CDR1 MDHEN, CDR2 SYDVKM. The CDR3 consists of 12 residues. The CDR3 DNA reads TGTGCCAGCAGTTTATCCACCGCCGAGCAGTACTTC. Amino acid sequence: CASSLSTAEQYF.

This rearrangement joins TRBV28 to TRBJ1-5; D possibly corresponds to TRBD1 (5 bases). This CDR3 has 15 amino acids. V was clipped by 3 bases and J by 1 base, with 10 bases between them. CDR1 and CDR2 (germline): MDHEN, SYDVKM. The DNA for the CDR3 is TGTGCCAGCAGTTTCGGGGGGTTGAGCAATCAGCCCCAGCATTTT. As protein: CASSFGGLSNQPQHF.